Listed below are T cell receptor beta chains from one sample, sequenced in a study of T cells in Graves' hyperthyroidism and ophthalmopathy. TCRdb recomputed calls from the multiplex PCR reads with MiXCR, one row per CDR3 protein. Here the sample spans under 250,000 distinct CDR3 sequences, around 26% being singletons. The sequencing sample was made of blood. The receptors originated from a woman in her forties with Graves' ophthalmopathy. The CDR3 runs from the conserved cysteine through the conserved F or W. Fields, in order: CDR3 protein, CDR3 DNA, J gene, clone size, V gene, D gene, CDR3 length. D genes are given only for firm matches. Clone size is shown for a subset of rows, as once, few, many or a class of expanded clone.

CASSLAVSGEQYF	TGTGCCAGCAGCTTAGCGGTCTCGGGCGAGCAGTACTTC	TRBJ2-7	many	TRBV7-2	.	13
CASSYIGSYEQYF	TGTGCCAGCAGTTACATCGGTTCGTACGAGCAGTACTTC	TRBJ2-7	.	TRBV6-5	.	13
CSASADGVSYEQYF	TGCAGTGCTAGTGCTGACGGGGTTTCCTACGAGCAGTACTTC	TRBJ2-7	.	TRBV20-1	.	14
CASSPTDNQPQHF	TGTGCCAGCAGCCCGACAGACAATCAGCCCCAGCATTTT	TRBJ1-5	many	TRBV6-1	.	13
CASRTDLHQPQHF	TGTGCCTCTCGGACAGATCTGCATCAGCCCCAGCATTTT	TRBJ1-5	many	TRBV15	.	13
CASSLGVMAEAFF	TGTGCCAGCAGCTTGGGGGTTATGGCTGAAGCTTTCTTT	TRBJ1-1	many	TRBV5-6	.	13
CASSEQQGAGEQYF	TGTGCCAGCAGTGAACAACAGGGGGCCGGGGAGCAGTACTTC	TRBJ2-7	many	TRBV6-1	TRBD1	14
CASSQERNTIYF	TGTGCCAGCAGCCAAGAGAGGAACACCATATATTTT	TRBJ1-3	many	TRBV14	.	12
CTSSPTGGSYGYTF	TGTACCAGCAGCCCGACAGGGGGCAGCTATGGCTACACCTTC	TRBJ1-2	.	TRBV12-3/TRBV12-4	TRBD1	14
CASSSGTSGRGTQYF	TGTGCCAGCAGTTCCGGGACTAGCGGGAGGGGGACCCAGTACTTC	TRBJ2-5	many	TRBV27	TRBD2	15
CASSQRLVGAFF	TGTGCCAGCAGCCAGCGACTTGTAGGAGCTTTCTTT	TRBJ1-1	many	TRBV5-5	.	12
CASSPLAGGTDTQYF	TGCGCCAGCAGTCCACTAGCGGGAGGAACAGATACGCAGTATTTT	TRBJ2-3	many	TRBV10-2	TRBD2	15
CASSPRDRGETQYF	TGTGCCAGCAGCCCCCGGGACCGCGGAGAGACCCAGTACTTC	TRBJ2-5	many	TRBV11-2	.	14
CASSPIISSYEQYF	TGTGCCAGCAGTCCGATTATAAGCTCCTACGAGCAGTACTTC	TRBJ2-7	.	TRBV6-1	.	14
CASSQNRGVAFF	TGTGCCAGCAGCCAAAATCGAGGAGTGGCTTTCTTT	TRBJ1-1	.	TRBV3-1	.	12
CASSGLAGVYQYEQYF	TGTGCCAGCAGTGGACTAGCGGGAGTATATCAGTACGAGCAGTACTTC	TRBJ2-7	many	TRBV2	TRBD2	16
CASSPQGAMSTEAFF	TGTGCCAGTAGTCCCCAGGGGGCGATGAGCACTGAAGCTTTCTTT	TRBJ1-1	many	TRBV19	TRBD1	15
CASSLSFPGNSGNTIYF	TGTGCCAGCAGTTTATCGTTCCCAGGGAACTCTGGAAACACCATATATTTT	TRBJ1-3	.	TRBV27	.	17
CSVEGTSGRSPYEQYF	TGCAGCGTTGAAGGGACTAGCGGGAGGTCCCCCTACGAGCAGTACTTC	TRBJ2-7	.	TRBV29-1	TRBD2	16
CASSLTTDAEAFF	TGTGCCAGCAGCTTAACGACAGACGCTGAAGCTTTCTTT	TRBJ1-1	many	TRBV7-3	.	13